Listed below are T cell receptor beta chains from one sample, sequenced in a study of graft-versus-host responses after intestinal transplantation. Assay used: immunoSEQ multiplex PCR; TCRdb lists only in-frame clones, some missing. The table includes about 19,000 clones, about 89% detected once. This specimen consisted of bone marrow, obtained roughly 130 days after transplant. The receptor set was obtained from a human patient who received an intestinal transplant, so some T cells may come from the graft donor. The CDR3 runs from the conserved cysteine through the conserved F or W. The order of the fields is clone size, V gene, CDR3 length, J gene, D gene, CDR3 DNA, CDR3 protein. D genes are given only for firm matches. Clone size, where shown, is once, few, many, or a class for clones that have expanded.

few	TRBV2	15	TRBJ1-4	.	TGTGCCAGCAGTCGTTGGGGCGCTTCTAATGAAAAACTGTTTTTT	CASSRWGASNEKLFF
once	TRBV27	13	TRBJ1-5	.	TGTGCCAGCAGTTGGACAGAGTATCAGCCCCAGCATTTT	CASSWTEYQPQHF
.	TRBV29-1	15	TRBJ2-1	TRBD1	TGCAGCGTTGATGATGGACAGGTGGGCTACAATGAGCAGTTCTTC	CSVDDGQVGYNEQFF
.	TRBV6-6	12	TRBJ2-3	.	TGTGCCAGCAGCCTAAGTCCAGATACGCAGTATTTT	CASSLSPDTQYF
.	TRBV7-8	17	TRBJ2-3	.	TGTGCCAGCAGCTTCCGGACAGCAAGAACAGTCACAGATACGCAGTATTTT	CASSFRTARTVTDTQYF
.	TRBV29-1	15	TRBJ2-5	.	TGCAGCCTATTAGATTGGGAACAGGGACAAGAGACCCAGTACTTC	CSLLDWEQGQETQYF
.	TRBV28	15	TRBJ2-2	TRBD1	TGTGCCAGCAGTTTCGGACAGGGGTGGGGCGGGGAGCTGTTTTTT	CASSFGQGWGGELFF
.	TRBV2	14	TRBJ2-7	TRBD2	TGTGCCTCTTGGGGGGGTGGTGCGTTCTACGAGCAGTACTTC	CASWGGGAFYEQYF
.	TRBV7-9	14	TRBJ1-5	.	TGTGCCACCAGGGGTGAGGAGAGCAATCAGCCCCAGCATTTT	CATRGEESNQPQHF
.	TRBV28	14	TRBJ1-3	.	TGTGCCAGCAGTTTCGTTCGATCTGGAAACACCATATATTTT	CASSFVRSGNTIYF
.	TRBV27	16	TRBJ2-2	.	TGTGCCAGCAGTCCACGAGGGGAGCTCTCCACCGGGGAGCTGTTTTTT	CASSPRGELSTGELFF
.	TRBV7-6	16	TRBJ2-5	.	TGTGCCAGCAGCCTAGGATTCGGATGGACAGAAGAGACCCAGTACTTC	CASSLGFGWTEETQYF